Here is one T cell receptor beta chain with its context. This record belongs to a study of control samples from healthy donors and cancer patients. TCRdb keeps only in-frame clones here, not all; method: immunoSEQ multiplex PCR. The sample comprises around 180,000 clones, 94% of which are singletons, and 1.1% to 1.5% rests with the top ten. The CDR3 spans 14 residues. V was shortened by 4 bases and J by 6 bases, with 14 bases between the two germline ends. From germline, CDR1 is KGHDR and CDR2 SFDVKD. The sample consisted of blood. J is TRBJ1-2 and V is TRBV24-1; a weak D match, TRBD1 (5 bases). This TCR was recovered from a woman aged 18-35 years in good health. The CDR3 DNA is TGTGCCACCAGTGACCTTGACAGCGGACATGGCTACACCTTC. Translating gives CATSDLDSGHGYTF.